This T cell receptor (beta chain) originates from a study of blood T cells in healthy people across ages. Findings and caveats of the study: Age showed a roughly linear inverse relationship with TCR beta diversity per million T cells.

Sample-barcoded 5' priming and a J-beta primer mix drove a second PCR of about 6 to 12 cycles. Unique molecular identifiers of 12 random nucleotides labeled each cDNA. TCRdb passed the 5' RACE reads through MiXCR, listing each CDR3 protein once. Altogether more than 900,000 distinct CDR3 sequences are present, about 25% being singletons, with the ten largest covering less than 0.85%. This CDR3 spans 13 amino acids. Germline V CDR1 and CDR2: SQVTM, ANQGSEA. This clonotype was seen a few times. Its target is not known. One end of the junction is discordant with germline, which a read error may explain. The data also belong to a second study, concerning T cells of mothers and their children.

This chain joins TRBV29-1 and TRBJ1-2, with D possibly being TRBD1 (6 bases). Sequencing was done on a sample of blood. This clonotype was obtained from a girl aged 2 to 10 in good health. The CDR3 region has the DNA TGCAGTGTTGAAGAGGGGGTGATCGCGGGCTACACCTTC. It is translated as CSVEEGVIAGYTF. The whole variable domain, filled in from reference TRBV29-1 and TRBJ1-2, reads SAVISQKPSRDICQRGTSLTIQCQVDSQVTMMFWYRQQPGQSLTLIATANQGSEATYESGFVIDKFPISRPNLTFSTLTVSNMSPEDSSIYLCSVEEGVIAGYTFGSGTRLTVV.